This TCR beta chain appears in the sequencing data of a study of beta chain features in type 1 diabetes. Study context: Age, gender and cell yields were alike across patients and healthy donors. Study-level points and caveats: TCRB repertoires of naive, central memory and Treg cells appeared more similar among patients than among healthy donors.

Trimming removed 0 bases at V and 7 bases at J, with 9 bases between. Germline CDR1 and CDR2: WNHNN and SYGVQD (reference sequence). This CDR3 spans 13 amino acids. As every portion of the isolated RNA was reverse transcribed, the sequencing read expressed TCRB transcripts. Clones were sequenced by immunoSEQ multiplex PCR, and TCRdb holds only the in-frame ones, with some missing. Of under 150,000 clones listed, about 50% are singletons. A sort by CD45RO/CCR7/CD25/CD127/CD95/CD27 yielded CD4+ naive, central memory, regulatory and stem cell-like memory cells. Concerning this clone: Its antigen is unidentified.

Sequencing input: Tregs from blood. The source of this sequence is a man aged 18 to 29 in good health. V usage is TRBV10-1 and J usage is TRBJ1-2; D is undetermined. CDR3 protein: CASSESGEAGYTF. CDR3 nucleotides: TGCGCCAGCAGTGAGTCAGGAGAGGCTGGCTACACCTTC.